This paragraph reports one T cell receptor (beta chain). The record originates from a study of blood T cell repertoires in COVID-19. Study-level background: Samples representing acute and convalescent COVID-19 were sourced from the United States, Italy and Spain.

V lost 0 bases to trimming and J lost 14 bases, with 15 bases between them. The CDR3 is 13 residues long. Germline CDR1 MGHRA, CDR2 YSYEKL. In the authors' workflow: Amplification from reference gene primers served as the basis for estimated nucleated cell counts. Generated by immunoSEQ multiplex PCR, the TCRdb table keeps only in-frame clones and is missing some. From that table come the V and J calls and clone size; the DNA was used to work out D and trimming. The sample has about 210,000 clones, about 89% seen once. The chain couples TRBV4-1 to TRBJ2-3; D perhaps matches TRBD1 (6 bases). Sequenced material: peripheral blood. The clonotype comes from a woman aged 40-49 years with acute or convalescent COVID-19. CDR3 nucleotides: TGCGCCAGCAGCCAAGACCTTATGGGGGCCCGGTATTTT. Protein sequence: CASSQDLMGARYF.